These T cell receptor beta chains were read from a single sample in a study of T cells in Graves' hyperthyroidism and ophthalmopathy. TCRdb reanalysed the multiplex PCR reads using MiXCR and keeps one entry per CDR3 protein. The data contain under 300,000 distinct CDR3 sequences, about an eighth of them singletons. The sequencing sample was made of blood. All receptors come from a woman under 40 with Graves' hyperthyroidism that later progressed to Graves' ophthalmopathy. Each CDR3 is given with its conserved first and last residue. A D gene is named only where the DNA matches it firmly. Clone size is given for some rows only: seen once, a few or many times, or a class if the clone is expanded.

size: many; D: .; V: TRBV24-1; length: 15; J: TRBJ2-5; DNA: TGTGCCACCAGTGATTTCAAGGGAAACAGGGAGACCCAGTACTTC; CDR3: CATSDFKGNRETQYF
size: many; D: TRBD2; V: TRBV7-2; length: 17; J: TRBJ2-3; DNA: TGTGCCAGCAGCTTAGTAGCTAGCGGGAGGGCCGCAGATACGCAGTATTTT; CDR3: CASSLVASGRAADTQYF
size: many; D: TRBD1; V: TRBV29-1; length: 15; J: TRBJ2-1; DNA: TGCAGCGCCAGGACTCGGGACAGCTATCGGGGCGAGCAGTTCTTC; CDR3: CSARTRDSYRGEQFF
size: many; D: TRBD2; V: TRBV6-2/TRBV6-3; length: 15; J: TRBJ2-7; DNA: TGTGCCAGCCGACTGACTAGCGCCACGTCCTACGAGCAGTACTTC; CDR3: CASRLTSATSYEQYF
size: many; D: TRBD1; V: TRBV28; length: 15; J: TRBJ2-1; DNA: TGTGCCAGCAGTCCTGACAGGGGCCTTTTGAATGAGCAGTTCTTC; CDR3: CASSPDRGLLNEQFF
size: many; D: .; V: TRBV5-1; length: 13; J: TRBJ2-1; DNA: TGCGCCAGCAGCCTCCGAGGCGGGTATGAGCAGTTCTTC; CDR3: CASSLRGGYEQFF
size: many; D: TRBD2; V: TRBV9; length: 16; J: TRBJ2-3; DNA: TGTGCCAGCAGCGTAGGGACTAGCGAACGCACAGATACGCAGTATTTT; CDR3: CASSVGTSERTDTQYF
size: many; D: .; V: TRBV18; length: 12; J: TRBJ2-5; DNA: TGTGCCAGCTCACCTAAACGAGAGACCCAGTACTTC; CDR3: CASSPKRETQYF
size: few; D: .; V: TRBV20-1; length: 15; J: TRBJ2-7; DNA: TGCAGTGCTAGTAATGGAGGACTCACCTCAGGCAAGCAGTACTTC; CDR3: CSASNGGLTSGKQYF
size: many; D: .; V: TRBV28; length: 16; J: TRBJ1-1; DNA: TGTGCCAGCAGTTTTCCCCCCCCCCGCCCTGGCACTGAAGCTTTCTTT; CDR3: CASSFPPPRPGTEAFF
size: .; D: .; V: TRBV10-3; length: 16; J: TRBJ1-3; DNA: TGTGCCATCAGTGGTCAGCCGCAACTGTCCGGAAACACCATATATTTT; CDR3: CAISGQPQLSGNTIYF
size: many; D: TRBD2; V: TRBV11-2; length: 17; J: TRBJ2-7; DNA: TGTGCCAGCAGCTTAGGCCGAGGGGAGCGGGAGCTGTACGAGCAGTACTTC; CDR3: CASSLGRGERELYEQYF
size: many; D: .; V: TRBV6-1; length: 13; J: TRBJ2-2; DNA: TGTGCCAGCAGCCCCGGCCCCACCGGACAGCTGTTTTTT; CDR3: CASSPGPTGQLFF